This T cell receptor (beta chain) was retrieved from a study of Ad26.COV2.S vaccination and SARS-CoV-2 variants. Study background: Ad26.COV2.S was injected intramuscularly once or twice, 56 days apart. General observations from the study: Participants given vaccine showed non-spike TCR breadth similar to that of placebo recipients. Substantial response breadth was reportedly seen for spike-specific CD8+ and CD4+ T cells after vaccination.

The ends were cut back, 2 bases at V and 7 bases at J, with 15 bases in the middle. The germline CDR1 and CDR2 sequences are SGHNT and YYREEE (reference sequence). CDR3 length: 15 residues. The repertoire was sequenced with immunoSEQ multiplex PCR; TCRdb's copy has only in-frame clones and lacks some. The sample comprises roughly 300,000 clones, around 89% of which are singletons, and under 6% rests with the top ten. The sample's treatment: around 19 received Ad26.COV2.S at low or high dose, single or two shots; several received placebo; per-sample allocation not given. Day 63 after the first vaccine or placebo injection was the time point for sampling. The shot given was an Ad26 vector that makes Wuhan-strain SARS-CoV-2 spike. Note on this clone: Its antigen remains unidentified.

This chain connects TRBV5-4 to TRBJ2-2; D might be TRBD1 or TRBD2, each matching 5 bases. The receptor was isolated from a person aged 18 to 59 who received the Ad26.COV2.S COVID-19 vaccine or a placebo. The starting material was peripheral blood, obtained in a trial of Ad26.COV2.S vaccine versus placebo. In nucleotides, the CDR3 is TGTGCCAGCAGCTTACCGGGACCCTCAGGCGGGGAGCTGTTTTTT. The encoded protein is CASSLPGPSGGELFF.